This T cell receptor beta chain is from a study of blood T cell repertoires in COVID-19. Study background: Sites across the United States, Italy and Spain contributed samples from acute and convalescent COVID-19. T cells, B-cell-depleted T cells, or PBMCs provided the cDNA or gDNA that served as material.

Methods used by the authors: Counts of nucleated cells, estimated from reference gene primer amplification, were obtained. Data came from immunoSEQ multiplex PCR; TCRdb stores just in-frame clones and leaves some out. The D gene and trimming were derived from the DNA, and the V and J assignments and clone size from that table. Of tens of thousands of clones detected, around 88% appear once; the ten largest clones hold approximately 8%. The CDR3 is 15 residues long. The germline V gene encodes CDR1 SEHNR and CDR2 FQNEAQ (reference sequence). Trimming removed 1 base from V and 3 bases from J, with 13 bases in between.

This clonotype was obtained from a young man with acute or convalescent COVID-19. Specimen: peripheral blood. The chain carries TRBV7-9 and TRBJ2-7; D is possibly TRBD1 (6 bases). CDR3 residues: CASSLESRGRYEQYF. In nucleotides, the CDR3 is TGTGCCAGCAGCTTAGAGTCCAGGGGACGCTACGAGCAGTACTTC. Full variable domain (outside the CDR3, taken from reference TRBV7-9 and TRBJ2-7): DTGVSQNPRHKITKRGQNVTFRCDPISEHNRLYWYRQTLGQGPEFLTYFQNEAQLEKSRLLSDRFSAERPKGSFSTLEIQRTEQGDSAMYLCASSLESRGRYEQYFGPGTRLTVT.